The present TCR beta chain was sequenced within a study of radiotherapy plus CTLA-4 blockade in lung cancer. In germline, CDR1 is LGHNA, CDR2 YSLEER. The V end lost 2 bases, the J end lost 8 bases, and 13 bases lay between the germline ends. The CDR3 is 14 residues long. Assay: immunoSEQ multiplex PCR; the TCRdb copy retains only in-frame clones and omits some. This repertoire shows around 110,000 clones, more than 75% found once; its top ten account for 3.3%. The source material was peripheral blood, sampled from a patient treated with radiotherapy plus ipilimumab. The sequence derives from a human donor with non-small cell lung cancer that progressed on radiotherapy plus ipilimumab. Some clones in this sample may be carry-over from other donors' samples. This chain connects TRBV4-3 to TRBJ2-1; no firm D call. The CDR3 loop is CASSQFIISDEQFF. The CDR3 DNA is TGCGCCAGCAGCCAATTTATAATCTCTGATGAGCAGTTCTTC.